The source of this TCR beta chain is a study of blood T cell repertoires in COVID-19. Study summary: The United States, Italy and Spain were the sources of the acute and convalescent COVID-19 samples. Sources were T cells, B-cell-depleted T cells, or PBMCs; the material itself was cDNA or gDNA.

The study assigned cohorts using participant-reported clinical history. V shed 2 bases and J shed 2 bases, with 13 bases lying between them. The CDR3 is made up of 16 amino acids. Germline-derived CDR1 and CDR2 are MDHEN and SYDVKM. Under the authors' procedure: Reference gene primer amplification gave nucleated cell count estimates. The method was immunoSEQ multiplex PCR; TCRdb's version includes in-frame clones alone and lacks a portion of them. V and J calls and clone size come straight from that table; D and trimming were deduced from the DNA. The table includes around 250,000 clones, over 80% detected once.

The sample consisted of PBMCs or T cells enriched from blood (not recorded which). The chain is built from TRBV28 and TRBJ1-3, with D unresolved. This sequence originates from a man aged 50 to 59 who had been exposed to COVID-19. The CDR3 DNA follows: TGTGCCAGCAGTTTACGGGGTCAATACGCTGGAAACACCATATATTTT. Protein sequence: CASSLRGQYAGNTIYF.